The 5 T cell receptor beta chains in this list originate from one sample, sequenced in a study of long-term antiretroviral therapy in people with HIV (dated by TCRdb to the early 2020s). Sequencing of the TRB variable region was done with the immunoSEQ hsTCRB v3.0 assay at survey level resolution. TCRdb retrieved this table from immuneACCESS and kept in-frame rearrangements only. Not all clones are present; in checked studies, unresolved V genes account for under half, and no reason is known for the remainder. The sample includes 34,000 or so clones, with approximately 81% observed a single time. Together, the top ten hold about 4.8% of the sample. This sample comprised unsorted PBMCs, obtained roughly 2.9 years before starting antiretroviral therapy. The receptors come from a woman in her 30s with HIV.

The gene calls are TRBV5-4 and TRBJ1-1; TRBD1 agrees at 7 bases. CDR1 and CDR2 from the germline V gene are SGHNT and YYREEE (reference sequence). This CDR3 comprises 15 residues. Trimming removed 1 base from V and 6 bases from J; junction bases left unmatched: 9. Here the CDR3 DNA reads TGTGCCAGCAGCTTGATCGGGGGACAGCCCGCTGAAGCTTTCTTT. Translating gives CASSLIGGQPAEAFF.

The chain couples TRBV5-1 to TRBJ1-2, with D uncertain. V lost 0 bases to trimming and J lost 7 bases, with 16 bases between them. CDR1 is SGHRS and CDR2 is YFSETQ in the germline V gene. The CDR3 consists of 15 residues. CDR3 bases: TGCGCCAGCAGCTTGGCGGGATCCCGGACGGTTGGCTACACCTTC. Translating it yields CASSLAGSRTVGYTF.

The V gene is TRBV2, the J gene TRBJ2-1, with unresolved D. Germline CDR1 reads SNHLY; CDR2 reads FYNNEI. CDR3 length equals 16 residues. V was clipped by 2 bases and J by 1 base, with 12 bases between them. In DNA, the CDR3 is TGTGCCAGCAGTGAAACTTCGCCTAGGTCCTACAATGAGCAGTTCTTC. Encoded protein: CASSETSPRSYNEQFF.

V is TRBV6-5 and J is TRBJ1-1; TRBD1 aligns across 8 bases. The CDR3 covers 15 residues. The germline CDR1 and CDR2 sequences are MNHEY and SVGAGI. The V gene end was trimmed by 4 bases and the J gene end by 4 bases; junction bases not matched to a gene: 8. CDR3 amino acids: CASSSSQGAGTEAFF. CDR3 bases: TGTGCCAGCAGTTCCTCCCAGGGGGCGGGCACTGAAGCTTTCTTT.

The chain has TRBV19 and TRBJ2-5; 10 bases are a match to TRBD2. CDR1 and CDR2 from the germline V gene are LNHDA and SQIVND (reference sequence). This CDR3 region has 15 residues. Trimming removed 4 bases from V and 5 bases from J; junction bases left unmatched: 7. The chain's CDR3 is CASSTSLAGRETQYF. CDR3 bases: TGTGCCAGTAGTACCTCACTAGCGGGGAGGGAGACCCAGTACTTC.